This T cell receptor beta chain is drawn from a study of identical twins. Findings of the study overall: There were fewer insertions in abundant cord blood beta clonotypes, but memory repertoires showed no such pattern.

This clonotype was seen more than once but under ten times. The antigen is undetermined. Trimming left V 4 bases short and J 11 bases short, with 10 bases between. Germline loops: CDR1 ENHRY, CDR2 SYGVKD. This CDR3 has 11 residues. MiXCR, applied by TCRdb to the 5' RACE reads, yields one record per CDR3 protein. The sample shows around 490,000 distinct CDR3 sequences, 12% to 15% of them seen only once. Separately, the same data were catalogued under a study of yellow fever vaccine responses in identical twins.

The source is a woman aged 18-29 years in good health. The V and J genes are TRBV10-3 and TRBJ2-3; no reliable D call. Sequenced sample: CD4+ T cells sorted from blood. CDR3 bases: TGTGCCATCAGTGCCCAAAGTGGGCAGTATTTT. Residues: CAISAQSGQYF.